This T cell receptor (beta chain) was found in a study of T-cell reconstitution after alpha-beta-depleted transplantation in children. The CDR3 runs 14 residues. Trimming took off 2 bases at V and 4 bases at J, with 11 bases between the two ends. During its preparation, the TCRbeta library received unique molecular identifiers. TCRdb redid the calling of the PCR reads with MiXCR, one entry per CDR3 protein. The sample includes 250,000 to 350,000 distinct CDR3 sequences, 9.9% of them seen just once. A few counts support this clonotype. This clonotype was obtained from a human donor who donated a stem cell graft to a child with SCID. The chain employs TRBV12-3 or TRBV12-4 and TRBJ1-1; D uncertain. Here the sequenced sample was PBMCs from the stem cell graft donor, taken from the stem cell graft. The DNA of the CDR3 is TGTGCCAGCAGTTTAAGGTCGTTCGGCACTGAAGCTTTCTTT. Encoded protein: CASSLRSFGTEAFF.